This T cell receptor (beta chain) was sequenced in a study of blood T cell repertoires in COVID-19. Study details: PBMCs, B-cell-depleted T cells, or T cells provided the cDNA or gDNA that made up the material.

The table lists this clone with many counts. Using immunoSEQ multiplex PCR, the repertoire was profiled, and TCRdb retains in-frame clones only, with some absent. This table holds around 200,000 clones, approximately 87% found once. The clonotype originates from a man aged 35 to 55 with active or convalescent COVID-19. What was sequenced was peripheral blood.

The DNA of the CDR3 is TGTGCCAGCAGTGAAGGGACTAGCGGGTACAATGAGCAGTTCTTC. It codes for CASSEGTSGYNEQFF. V and J are TRBV6-4 and TRBJ2-1; 12 bases align to TRBD2. This CDR3 is 15 amino acids long. Per the germline V gene, CDR1 is MRHNA and CDR2 is SNTAGT. V shed 3 bases and J 4 bases; nucleotides not matched to a gene: 1.